This TCR beta chain was identified in a study of cytomegalovirus exposure and HLA in healthy donors listed by TCRdb under 2017. Regarding the study in general: An earlier analysis of approximately 640 of the donors reported approximately 270 Gb of sequence data and approximately 110 million unique TCR beta sequences from 150 million to 200 million T cells. An early release that covered about 600 HLA-typed donors contained approximately 320 gigabases of sequencing data and some 87 million unique TCR sequences. Of the roughly 420 genotyped donors, 65% to 90% were placed in the genetic ancestry cluster associated with self-reported Caucasian donors. The study aimed to test whether cataloging public T cell receptors could reveal signatures of past pathogen exposure. The T cell repertoires of 670 or so subjects were profiled by immunosequencing and related to cytomegalovirus serostatus. Along with the approximately 620-subject first cohort, a separate validation cohort of 120 different subjects was used. The study combined high-throughput TCR immunosequencing, statistical association of individual TCRs with disease status, and machine learning to predict cytomegalovirus infection status. A later analysis re-examined previously published TCR beta repertoires from several hundred donors and added high-resolution HLA genotyping to investigate patterns of TCR occurrence. Rather than drawing on any new phenotypic data, the later analysis identified candidate immune exposures from TCR beta sequences and the way those sequences occurred across donors. An earlier analysis of some 500 of the donors applied high-throughput TCR beta sequencing to assess whether each TCR beta V gene segment acted as functional or pseudogenic. Alongside the repertoire data, information on donor age, sex, ethnicity and CMV serostatus was compiled. A later genetic analysis used genome-wide SNP genotypes for 398 of the 666 donors, treating that subset as a discovery cohort. Every repertoire in the discovery cohort had been generated on one and the same sequencing platform. HLA typing included class I and class II loci at four-digit resolution. Typing coverage differed by locus: A, B, C, DRB1 and DQB1 were typed in roughly 620-630 donors, DQA1 in about 550, DPA1 in 600 to 610, and DPB1 in 400 to 480. Several DR-DQ haplotypes were handled as single units for association and clustering, since linkage in the cohort was strong. Among about 410 genotyped donors of the cohort, an average of about 240,000 unique TCR beta nucleotide sequences was sequenced per donor, of which approximately 19% were non-productive. The paper's findings and limits, for the study overall: Because the 87-base-pair reads could not distinguish some IMGT-functional V segments, including TRBV6-2 and TRBV6-3, those segments were excluded. Linkage disequilibrium might explain the correlated functional status among segregating V segments, but an unknown experimental factor could not be excluded. In a later analysis, over 15,000 TCR beta sequences were associated with specific HLA alleles at a false discovery rate of 0.05. Only TCR beta chains were sequenced in this cohort, and the absence of alpha or paired-chain data limited detectable features. The sequencing pipeline was judged likely to have produced a cluster of highly shared sequence variants as a technical artifact. In a later analysis, several top co-occurrence clusters were reported to appear linked to parvovirus B19, influenza, CMV and Epstein-Barr virus. A later analysis found that HLA-associated TCR beta chains were more clonally expanded and had lower generation probabilities than equally common non-associated chains. In the study, some 180 TCR beta chains were listed as associated with cytomegalovirus. The classifier was reported to diagnose cytomegalovirus status with high specificity and sensitivity in both the original cohort and the validation cohort. In a later genetic analysis, a missense DCLRE1C variant was associated with V-gene and J-gene trimming of TCR beta chains, and the association was replicated in an independent cohort. The earlier analysis of about 600 of the donors excluded some 16 rarely observed V segments, including chromosome 9 orphons, because counts were too low. In vitro tests confirmed that a few of the cytomegalovirus-associated TCR beta chains recognize cytomegalovirus antigens. Most CMV-associated TCR beta chains appeared to be HLA-restricted in a later analysis, and the HLA associations seemed to be driven largely by CMV exposure. Broadly in line with IMGT annotations, most TCR beta V segments showed up in productive rearrangements about 87% or about 30% of the time in an earlier analysis of under 700 of the donors. A later genetic analysis reported fewer N-insertions in productive TCRs among donors in an Asian-associated ancestry cluster than the roughly 650-donor mean. Strong co-occurrence of HLA alleles, especially DR and DQ, made assigning TCR associations to individual alleles difficult. Presence/absence analyses assumed roughly uniform sequencing depth across donors, an assumption that may not hold. A further reported finding was that TCR beta sequences accurately predicted the HLA-A and HLA-B alleles for most subjects in the first cohort. The authors suggested that the approach could potentially be generalized to other disease states and immunological phenotypes. Because HLA typing was unavailable for some donors at each locus, only the typed subset was used in association tests. For the cohort, immune exposure information was limited to CMV serostatus. A later analysis found that TCR association rates varied across HLA loci, with DRB1 alleles showing the most associated TCRs and HLA-C alleles the fewest. Most TCR sequences were seen in very few donors, while some public TCRs were found in many individuals.

In total, roughly 710 healthy bone marrow donors made up the cohort. At the time of sampling, every cohort member was nominally healthy, though immune exposures that went unrecorded were likely present. The donor was CMV seronegative and belonged to the group of 320 or so seronegative cohort members. A peripheral blood sample was provided by each donor, and peripheral blood mononuclear cells were used for TCR beta sequencing. Genomic DNA was extracted from the blood cell samples with the Qiagen DNeasy Blood Extraction Kit. As to this clone: Its binding antigen is unknown. The input lacks base qualities; no much larger clone sits a single base away.

For this chain, trimming is 8 bases at the V end and 5 bases at the J end, and the number of junction bases without a gene match is 9. CDR3 length: 16 amino acids, cysteine to phenylalanine. Only CDR3 DNA remains: 48 bases, in frame from the first base. CDR1 is given as LNHDA and CDR2 as SQIVND, both from the germline V gene (reference sequence). Library preparation was by the immunoSEQ multiplex PCR assay. A mixture of 60 forward primers for TCR Vbeta segments and 13 reverse primers for TCR Jbeta segments was used in the multiplex PCR. The CDR3 region of rearranged TCR beta genes was amplified from genomic DNA by a multiplex PCR assay. The amplified TCR beta libraries were sequenced on the Illumina HiSeq System as 87-base-pair reads. On the authors' methods: A later analysis counted tens of millions of unique TCR beta chains across the 600 to 850 repertoires, and 9 million to 14 million of these chains were shared by at least two donors. To remove PCR and sequencing errors, raw reads were error-corrected and collapsed into unique sequences using a nearest-neighbor algorithm that merged closely related sequences. CDR3 sequences were aligned to IMGT reference sequences to assign V, D and J gene segments. For a sequence to be retained, a match of at least six nucleotides was required to both a V gene segment and a J gene segment. Rearrangements were classified as productive when the CDR3 lacked stop codons and remained in frame with V and J, and all other rearrangements were classified as non-productive. CDR3 was defined by IMGT convention, running from the second conserved V-encoded cysteine to the conserved J-encoded phenylalanine. In an earlier analysis of some 550 of the donors, sequences lacking an unambiguous match to a single V gene segment were excluded. In an earlier analysis of a few hundred of the donors, V segments were called functional above 56.7% productive rearrangements and were called segregating when the between-donor standard deviation exceeded 5%. To diagnose cytomegalovirus status from the catalog of TCR beta chain sequences, a statistical classification framework was built. In a later analysis, TCR nucleotide sequences were compared against IMGT/GENE-DB human TR gene sequences so that V and J genes could be assigned. In a later analysis, CDR3 sequences and most-parsimonious VDJ recombination scenarios were assigned using the TCRdist pipeline. A later analysis defined each TCR beta chain by its CDR3 amino acid sequence plus V-gene family, and excluded reads lacking a unique V-gene family. To address suspected cross-contamination and a sequencing artifact, a later analysis removed 450 to 700 highly shared, low-generation-probability nucleotide sequences. In a later analysis, a clonal expansion index for each public chain was calculated from normalized within-repertoire ranks of inferred template counts. A later analysis computed generation probabilities with a VDJ recombination model fitted to out-of-frame rearrangements, and checked the results against IGoR. A later analysis scored TCR-TCR, TCR-HLA and TCR-CMV co-occurrence with hypergeometric tests, applying a repertoire-size bias correction to TCR pairs. False discovery rates were estimated in a later analysis by permuting HLA or CMV assignments 20 times. In a later analysis, co-occurring TCRs were grouped using DBSCAN, and TCRdist sequence similarity was added for clustering within HLA-allele-positive subsets. Repertoires with fewer than 30,000 or more than 120,000 public chains, plus five repertoires with anomalous nucleotide sharing, were excluded from co-occurrence clustering. Drawn from immuneACCESS, this table holds only the in-frame rearrangements with V and J called that TCRdb kept. Clones are partly lost; checked studies trace under half to an unresolved V gene and leave the rest unexplained. V, J and clone size are those of that table, while D and trimming were read from the DNA. This sample has approximately 120,000 clones in its table, and about 80% of those were observed once. The leading ten clones occupy about 1.8% of the sample.

The TCR sequence derives from a man aged 18 to 30 in good health and CMV-seronegative. The sample taken for sequencing was PBMCs. Here the chain combines TRBV19 and TRBJ2-5, and 15 junction bases match TRBD2. The nucleotide sequence is TGTGCCAGTCCCGTCGGGACTAGCGGGGGGCAGGAGACCCAGTACTTC. Protein translation: CASPVGTSGGQETQYF. The reference TRBV19 and TRBJ2-5 proteins fill in what lies around the CDR3, so the full variable domain reads DGGITQSPKYLFRKEGQNVTLSCEQNLNHDAMYWYRQDPGQGLRLIYYSQIVNDFQKGDIAEGYSVSREKKESFPLTVTSAQKNPTAFYLCASPVGTSGGQETQYFGPGTRLLVL.